This T cell receptor beta chain comes out of a study of regulatory T cells in long-lasting Graves disease. Study-level points and caveats: When disease was persistent, TRBV28, TRBJ1-2 and TRBJ2-5 were the favored segments. TCR diversity was lower in persistent than newly diagnosed Graves' disease. Thyroid tissue went unexamined; only peripheral blood was analyzed.

Time point specified: newly diagnosed GD, antithyroid drugs for less than 3 months. RNA extracted from PBMCs served as the sequencing template. V dropped 0 bases and J dropped 1 base, with 8 bases sitting between them. CDR1 and CDR2 from the germline V gene are SGHKS and YYEKEE (reference sequence). This CDR3 has 15 amino acids. This clonotype was seen more than once but under ten times. Antigen specificity is unknown. Arm-PCR of CDR3 regions and iRepertoire HTBI primers were the basis on which TCR beta libraries were built. TCRdb independently ran MiXCR on the multiplex PCR reads; one entry per CDR3 protein. The table records approximately 300,000 distinct CDR3 sequences, over 15% of them present only once.

Sequencing was performed on peripheral blood mononuclear cells (PBMCs), taken at new diagnosis, from a patient treated with antithyroid drugs. The rearrangement links TRBV5-5 to TRBJ1-5; D is undetermined. The receptor was derived from a female donor with Graves disease. The CDR3 here is CASSLGSKSNQPQHF. The CDR3 bases are TGTGCCAGCAGCTTGGGAAGTAAGAGCAATCAGCCCCAGCATTTT.